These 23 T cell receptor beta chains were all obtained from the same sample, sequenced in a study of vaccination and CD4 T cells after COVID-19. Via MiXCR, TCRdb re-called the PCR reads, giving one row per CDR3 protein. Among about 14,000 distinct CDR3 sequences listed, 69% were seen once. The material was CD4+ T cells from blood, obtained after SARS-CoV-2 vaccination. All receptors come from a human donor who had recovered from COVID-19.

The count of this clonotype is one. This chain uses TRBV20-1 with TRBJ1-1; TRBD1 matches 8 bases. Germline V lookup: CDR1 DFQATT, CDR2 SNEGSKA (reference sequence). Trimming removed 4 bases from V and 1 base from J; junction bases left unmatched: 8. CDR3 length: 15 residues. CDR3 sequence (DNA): TGCAGTGCTAAACAGGGGGTAACCGGGAACACTGAAGCTTTCTTT. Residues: CSAKQGVTGNTEAFF.

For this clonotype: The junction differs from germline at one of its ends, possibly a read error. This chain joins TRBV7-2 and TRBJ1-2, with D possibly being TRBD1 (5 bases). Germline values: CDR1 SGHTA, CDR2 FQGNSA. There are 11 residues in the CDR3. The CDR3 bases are TGTGCCAGCAGCTTGGGGCTGGCATCTGTTTTC. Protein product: CASSLGLASVF.

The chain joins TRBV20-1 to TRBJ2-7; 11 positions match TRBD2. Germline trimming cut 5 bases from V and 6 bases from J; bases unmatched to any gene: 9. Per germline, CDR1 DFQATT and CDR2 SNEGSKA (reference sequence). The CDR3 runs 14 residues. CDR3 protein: CSAPSTSGSSEQYF. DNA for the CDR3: TGCAGTGCTCCCAGTACTAGCGGGAGTAGCGAGCAGTACTTC.

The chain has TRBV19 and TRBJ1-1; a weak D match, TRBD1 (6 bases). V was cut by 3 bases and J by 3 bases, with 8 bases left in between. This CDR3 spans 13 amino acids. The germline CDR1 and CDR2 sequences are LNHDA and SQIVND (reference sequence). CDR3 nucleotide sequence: TGTGCCAGTAGTATGTACAGGGACACTGAAGCTTTCTTT. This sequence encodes CASSMYRDTEAFF.

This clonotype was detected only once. The CDR3 reads CASNDGGPIYEQYF. In nucleotides, the CDR3 is TGTGCCAGCAACGACGGGGGACCCATCTACGAGCAGTACTTC. The chain uses TRBV6-2 or TRBV6-3 and TRBJ2-7; perhaps TRBD2 as D (6 bases). Trimming removed 7 bases at V and 3 bases at J, with 16 bases between. CDR1 and CDR2 from the germline V gene are MNHEY and SVGEGT. The CDR3 extends over 14 amino acids.

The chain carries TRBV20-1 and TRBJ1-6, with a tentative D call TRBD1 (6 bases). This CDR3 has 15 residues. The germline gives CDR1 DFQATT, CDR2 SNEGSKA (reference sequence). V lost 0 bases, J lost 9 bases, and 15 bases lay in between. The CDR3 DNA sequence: TGCAGTGCTAGAGACCCCGGGGGGGCGACTTCACCCCTCCACTTT. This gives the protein CSARDPGGATSPLHF.

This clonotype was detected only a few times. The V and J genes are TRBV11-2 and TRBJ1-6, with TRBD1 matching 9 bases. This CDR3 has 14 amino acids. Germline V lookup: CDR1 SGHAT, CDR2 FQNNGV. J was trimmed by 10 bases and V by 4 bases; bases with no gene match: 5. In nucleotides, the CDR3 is TGTGCCAGCAGCTCCGGGACAGGGAGCTCACCCCTCCACTTT. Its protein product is CASSSGTGSSPLHF.

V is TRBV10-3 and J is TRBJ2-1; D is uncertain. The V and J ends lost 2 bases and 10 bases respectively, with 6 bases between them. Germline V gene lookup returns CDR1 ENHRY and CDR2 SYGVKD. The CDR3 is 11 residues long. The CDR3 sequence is CAISEGREQFF. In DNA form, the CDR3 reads TGTGCCATCAGTGAGGGTCGGGAGCAGTTCTTC.

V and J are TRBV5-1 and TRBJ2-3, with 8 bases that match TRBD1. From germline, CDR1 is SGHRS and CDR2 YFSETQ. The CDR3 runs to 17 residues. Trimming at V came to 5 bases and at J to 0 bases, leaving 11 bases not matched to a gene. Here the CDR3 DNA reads TGCGCCAGCAGTCGTAGGACAGGGCCGGTTAGCACAGATACGCAGTATTTT. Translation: CASSRRTGPVSTDTQYF.

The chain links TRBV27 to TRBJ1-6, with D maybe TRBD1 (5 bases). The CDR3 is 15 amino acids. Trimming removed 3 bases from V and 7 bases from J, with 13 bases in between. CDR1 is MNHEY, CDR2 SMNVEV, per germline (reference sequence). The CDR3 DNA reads TGTGCCAGCAGTTTTGGGAGACAGTCAAATTCACCCCTCCACTTT. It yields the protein CASSFGRQSNSPLHF.

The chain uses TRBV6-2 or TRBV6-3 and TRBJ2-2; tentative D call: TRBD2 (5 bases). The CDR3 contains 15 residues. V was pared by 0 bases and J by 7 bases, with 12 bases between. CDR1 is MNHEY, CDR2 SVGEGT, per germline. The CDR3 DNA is TGTGCCAGCAGTTACTCCCCCGAGGGTAGCGGGGAGCTGTTTTTT. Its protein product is CASSYSPEGSGELFF.

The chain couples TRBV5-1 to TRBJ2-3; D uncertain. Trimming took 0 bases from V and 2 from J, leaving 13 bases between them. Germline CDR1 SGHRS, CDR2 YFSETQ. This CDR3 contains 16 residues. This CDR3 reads CASSLVASEDTDTQYF. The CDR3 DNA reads TGCGCCAGCAGCTTGGTTGCTAGTGAAGACACAGATACGCAGTATTTT.

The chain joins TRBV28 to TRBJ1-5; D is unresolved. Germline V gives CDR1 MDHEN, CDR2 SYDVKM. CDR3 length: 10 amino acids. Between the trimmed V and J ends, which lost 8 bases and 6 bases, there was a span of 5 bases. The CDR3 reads CASGRQPQHF. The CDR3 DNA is TGTGCCAGCGGTCGTCAGCCCCAGCATTTT.

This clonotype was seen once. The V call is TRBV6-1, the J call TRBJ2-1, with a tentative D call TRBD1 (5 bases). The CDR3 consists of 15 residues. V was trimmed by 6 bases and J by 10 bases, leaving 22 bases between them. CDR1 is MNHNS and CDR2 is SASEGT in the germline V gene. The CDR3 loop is CASSPPGRVGPEQFF. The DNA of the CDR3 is TGTGCCAGCAGCCCCCCCGGCAGGGTCGGACCCGAGCAGTTCTTC.

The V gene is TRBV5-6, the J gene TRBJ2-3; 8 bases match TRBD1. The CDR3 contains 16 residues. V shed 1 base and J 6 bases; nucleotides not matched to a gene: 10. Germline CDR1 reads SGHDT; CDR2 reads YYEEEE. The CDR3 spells CASSLFRGRKSDTQYF. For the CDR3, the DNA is TGTGCCAGCAGCTTGTTCAGGGGGCGTAAATCGGATACGCAGTATTTT.

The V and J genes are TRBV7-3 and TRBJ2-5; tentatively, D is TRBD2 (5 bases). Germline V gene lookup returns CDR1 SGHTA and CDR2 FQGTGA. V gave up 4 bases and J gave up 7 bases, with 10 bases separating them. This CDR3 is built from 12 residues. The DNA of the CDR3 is TGTGCCAGCAGCTCCCCCGGAGGGACCCAGTACTTC. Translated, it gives CASSSPGGTQYF. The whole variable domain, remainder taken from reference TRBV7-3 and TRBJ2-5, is GAGVSQTPSNKVTEKGKYVELRCDPISGHTALYWYRQSLGQGPEFLIYFQGTGAADDSGLPNDRFFAVRPEGSVSTLKIQRTERGDSAVYLCASSSPGGTQYFGPGTRLLVL.

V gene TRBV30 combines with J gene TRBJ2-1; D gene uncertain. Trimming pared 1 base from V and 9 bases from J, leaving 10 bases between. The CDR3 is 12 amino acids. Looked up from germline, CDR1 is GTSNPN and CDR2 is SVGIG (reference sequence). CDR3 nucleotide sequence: TGTGCCTGGAGTGCGTTAGCACGTGAGCAGTTCTTC. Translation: CAWSALAREQFF.

Here the CDR3 DNA reads TGTGCCAGCAGCCAAGGATTCTGGACGGGGCCAGATACGCAGTATTTT. Translating gives CASSQGFWTGPDTQYF. The rearrangement uses TRBV14 and TRBJ2-3, with D perhaps matching TRBD1 or TRBD2 (5 bases each). V lost 1 base, J lost 4 bases, and 15 bases lay in between. This CDR3 is built from 16 residues. CDR1 and CDR2 (germline): SGHDN, FVKESK.

The CDR3 here is CASSPRDIDYEQYF. The DNA of the CDR3 is TGTGCCAGCAGCCCCCGGGACATCGACTACGAGCAGTACTTC. The chain employs TRBV6-1 and TRBJ2-7; a weak D match, TRBD1 (6 bases). The germline CDR1 and CDR2 sequences are MNHNS and SASEGT. The CDR3 is made up of 14 amino acids. Between the trimmed V and J ends, which lost 6 bases and 3 bases, there was a span of 15 bases.

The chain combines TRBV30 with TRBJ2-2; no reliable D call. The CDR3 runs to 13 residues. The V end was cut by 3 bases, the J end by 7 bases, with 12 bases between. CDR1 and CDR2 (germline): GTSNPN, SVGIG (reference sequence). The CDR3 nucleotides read TGTGCCTGGAGGGTAAGAAAGAACGGGGAGCTGTTTTTT. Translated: CAWRVRKNGELFF. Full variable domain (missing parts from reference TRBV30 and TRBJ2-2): SQTIHQWPATLVQPVGSPLSLECTVEGTSNPNLYWYRQAAGRGLQLLFYSVGIGQISSEVPQNLSASRPQDRQFILSSKKLLLSDSGFYLCAWRVRKNGELFFGEGSRLTVL.

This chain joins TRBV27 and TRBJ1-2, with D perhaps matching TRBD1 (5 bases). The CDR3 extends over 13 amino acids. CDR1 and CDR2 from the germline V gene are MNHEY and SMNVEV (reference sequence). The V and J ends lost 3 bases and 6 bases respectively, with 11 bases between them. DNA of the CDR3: TGTGCCAGCAGTTTTCAGGGATGGAATGGCTACACCTTC. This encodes CASSFQGWNGYTF.

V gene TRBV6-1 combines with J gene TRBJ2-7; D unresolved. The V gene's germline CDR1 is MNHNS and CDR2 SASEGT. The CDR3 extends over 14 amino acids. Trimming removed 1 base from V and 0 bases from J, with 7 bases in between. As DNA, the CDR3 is TGTGCCAGCAGTGAAGGGAACCTCTCCTACGAGCAGTACTTC. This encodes CASSEGNLSYEQYF.

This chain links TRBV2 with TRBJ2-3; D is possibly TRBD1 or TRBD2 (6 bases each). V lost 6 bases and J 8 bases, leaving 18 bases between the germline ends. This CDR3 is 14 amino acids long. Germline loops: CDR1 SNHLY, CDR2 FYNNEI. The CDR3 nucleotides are TGTGCCAGCAGAAAACGCGAGGGGGGAGGTACGCAGTATTTT. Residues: CASRKREGGGTQYF.